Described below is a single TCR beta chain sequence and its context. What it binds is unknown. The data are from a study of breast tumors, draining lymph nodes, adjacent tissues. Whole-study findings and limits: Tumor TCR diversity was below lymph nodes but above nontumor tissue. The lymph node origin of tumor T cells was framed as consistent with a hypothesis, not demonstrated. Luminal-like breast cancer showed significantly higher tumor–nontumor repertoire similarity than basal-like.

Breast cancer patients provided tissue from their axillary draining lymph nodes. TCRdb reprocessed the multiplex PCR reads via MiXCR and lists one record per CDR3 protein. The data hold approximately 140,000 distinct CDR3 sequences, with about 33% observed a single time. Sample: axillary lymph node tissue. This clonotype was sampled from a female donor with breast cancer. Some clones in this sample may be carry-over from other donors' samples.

The CDR3 DNA reads as TGTGCCAGCAGTGGGGACAGTGACTCCCATGAGCAGTTCTTC. This codes for CASSGDSDSHEQFF. The chain carries TRBV2 and TRBJ2-1, with TRBD1 matching over 7 bases. V shed 4 bases, J shed 8 bases, and the junction held 8 bases outside the gene matches. The length of the CDR3 is 14 residues. CDR1 is SNHLY and CDR2 is FYNNEI in the germline V gene.